This TCR beta chain appears in the sequencing data of a study of blood T cell repertoires in COVID-19. Study-wide background: Material from acute and convalescent COVID-19 was sourced from the United States, Italy and Spain.

The CDR3 consists of 16 residues. Trimming removed 4 bases from V and 6 bases from J; junction bases left unmatched: 11. Germline loops: CDR1 MGHRA, CDR2 YSYEKL. The data were produced by immunoSEQ multiplex PCR, yet TCRdb's version contains in-frame clones alone and is incomplete. Of around 82,000 clones in the sample, around nine tenths were seen once. Specimen: peripheral blood. J is TRBJ2-7 and V is TRBV4-1; 11 bases fit TRBD1. This TCR was sampled from an elderly man with COVID-19, enrolled during active disease. The CDR3 here is CASSRGQGASAGEQYF. The CDR3 DNA reads TGCGCCAGCAGCCGAGGACAGGGGGCGTCTGCAGGCGAGCAGTACTTC.